Following are 8 T cell receptor beta chains from one sample sequenced in a study of cytomegalovirus exposure and HLA in healthy donors. Primers: 60 Vbeta forward and 13 Jbeta reverse. Sequencing used immunoSEQ multiplex PCR; TCRdb keeps in-frame clones, though not all of them. The data contain roughly 100,000 clones, 66% of them singletons. Sequences were obtained from PBMCs. The receptors were gathered from a woman in her forties or fifties in good health and CMV-seronegative.

This clone appeared once. The chain uses TRBV2 and TRBJ2-5; 7 bases map to TRBD2. The CDR3 loop spans 13 amino acids. CDR1 is SNHLY, CDR2 FYNNEI, per germline. With 4 bases clipped from V and 7 bases from J, the junction kept 6 bases outside the gene matches. CDR3 sequence: CASSVGGTATQYF. The CDR3 region has the DNA TGTGCCAGCAGTGTCGGGGGGACGGCGACCCAGTACTTC.

J is TRBJ1-6 and V is TRBV7-8; 8 bases agree with TRBD1. V was pared by 5 bases and J by 10 bases, with 7 bases of the junction left unmatched. The CDR3 loop spans 14 amino acids. CDR1 is SGHVS and CDR2 is FQNEAQ in the germline V gene. CDR3 DNA: TGTGCCAGCAGCCACGGACAGGGTTTCTCACCCCTCCACTTT. Translating gives CASSHGQGFSPLHF.

The gene calls are TRBV28 and TRBJ1-6, with D possibly being TRBD1 (6 bases). The CDR3 spans 15 residues. V lost 6 bases, J lost 5 bases, and 14 bases lay in between. Germline CDR1 and CDR2: MDHEN and SYDVKM. The CDR3 protein is CASRGPEGDNSPLHF. The CDR3 nucleotides read TGTGCCAGCAGGGGACCAGAGGGGGATAATTCACCCCTCCACTTT.

The chain recombines TRBV6-1 with TRBJ2-7; the D is unclear. The CDR3 spans 12 residues. CDR1 is MNHNS, CDR2 SASEGT, per germline. V was trimmed by 2 bases and J by 2 bases, leaving 4 bases between them. The CDR3 DNA reads as TGTGCCAGCAGTGAACCAGCCTACGAGCAGTACTTC. This translates into CASSEPAYEQYF.

This chain uses TRBV28 with TRBJ1-4, with D maybe TRBD1 (5 bases). Trimming removed 7 bases at V and 2 bases at J, with 5 bases between. This CDR3 is 12 amino acids long. Germline V lookup: CDR1 MDHEN, CDR2 SYDVKM. CDR3 in amino acids: CASKGTNEKLFF. The DNA of the CDR3 is TGTGCCAGCAAGGGGACTAATGAAAAACTGTTTTTT. The full variable domain, completed using reference TRBV28 and TRBJ1-4, is DVKVTQSSRYLVKRTGEKVFLECVQDMDHENMFWYRQDPGLGLRLIYFSYDVKMKEKGDIPEGYSVSREKKERFSLILESASTNQTSMYLCASKGTNEKLFFGSGTQLSVL.

This chain links TRBV11-2 with TRBJ1-1; possible D gene TRBD1, 5 bases. Germline V gene data show CDR1 as SGHAT and CDR2 as FQNNGV. This CDR3 region has 13 residues. V was shortened by 2 bases and J by 4 bases, with 8 bases between the two germline ends. This CDR3 reads CASSLTRATEAFF. CDR3 coding DNA: TGTGCCAGCAGCTTAACCAGGGCCACTGAAGCTTTCTTT. The entire variable domain, with the rest obtained from reference TRBV11-2 and TRBJ1-1, is as follows: EAGVAQSPRYKIIEKRQSVAFWCNPISGHATLYWYQQILGQGPKLLIQFQNNGVVDDSQLPKDRFSAERLKGVDSTLKIQPAKLEDSAVYLCASSLTRATEAFFGQGTRLTVV.

This sequence joins TRBV6-5 and TRBJ2-2; TRBD1 might be the D (5 bases). Trimming stripped 4 bases from V and 6 bases from J, with 12 bases between. CDR3 size: 14 residues. Per the germline V gene, CDR1 is MNHEY and CDR2 is SVGAGI. CDR3 loop: CASSFNRRAGELFF. The CDR3 DNA follows: TGTGCCAGCAGTTTTAACAGGCGAGCCGGGGAGCTGTTTTTT.

V and J are TRBV30 and TRBJ2-3; 10 bases align to TRBD2. The CDR3 consists of 15 residues. Germline values: CDR1 GTSNPN, CDR2 SVGIG (reference sequence). With 1 base clipped from V and 2 bases from J, the junction kept 3 bases outside the gene matches. CDR3 in amino acids: CAWSALAGATDTQYF. The CDR3, as DNA: TGTGCCTGGAGTGCCCTAGCGGGGGCCACAGATACGCAGTATTTT.